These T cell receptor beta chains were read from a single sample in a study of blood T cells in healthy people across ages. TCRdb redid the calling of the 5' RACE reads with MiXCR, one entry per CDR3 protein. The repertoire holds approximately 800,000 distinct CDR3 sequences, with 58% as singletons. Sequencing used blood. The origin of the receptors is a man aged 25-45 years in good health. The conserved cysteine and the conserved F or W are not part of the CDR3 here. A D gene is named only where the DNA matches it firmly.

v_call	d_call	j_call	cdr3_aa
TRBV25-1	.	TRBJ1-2	ASSERLGFSYGYT
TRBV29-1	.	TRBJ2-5	SVWAGETQY
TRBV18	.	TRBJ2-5	ASPPRLDETQY
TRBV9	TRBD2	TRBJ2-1	ASSVGGGAYNEQF
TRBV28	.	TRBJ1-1	ASSLPGTKAF
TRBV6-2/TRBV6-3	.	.	ASSDGPTYEQY
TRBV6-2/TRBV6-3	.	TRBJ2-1	ASSYRVRGNEQF
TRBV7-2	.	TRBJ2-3	ASSSDGGTQY
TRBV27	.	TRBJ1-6	ASSEENSPLH
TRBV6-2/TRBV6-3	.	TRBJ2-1	ASSPRGYPSYNEQF
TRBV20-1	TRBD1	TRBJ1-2	SALGQGAQDYGYT
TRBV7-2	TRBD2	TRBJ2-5	ASSGTSGGANEQY
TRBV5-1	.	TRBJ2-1	ASRYFTERYNEQF
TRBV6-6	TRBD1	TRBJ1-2	ASRDRESGGYT
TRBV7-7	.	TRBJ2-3	ASSLDSGDTQY
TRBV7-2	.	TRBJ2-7	ASKQTLGVYEQY
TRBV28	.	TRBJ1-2	ASRGSSNYGYT
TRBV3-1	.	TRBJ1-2	ASSPASGGYT
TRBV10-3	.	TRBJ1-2	AISESRSGYT
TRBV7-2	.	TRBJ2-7	ASSLAGSSKGHEQY
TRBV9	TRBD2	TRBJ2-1	ASSVGGWGGDNEQF
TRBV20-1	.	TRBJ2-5	SASGSTGYRQETQY
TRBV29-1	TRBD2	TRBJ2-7	SVSDWGSGSYEQY
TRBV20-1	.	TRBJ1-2	SARSGRLANYGYT
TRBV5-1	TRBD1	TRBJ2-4	ASSPVSGTGGNIQY
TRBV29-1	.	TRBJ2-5	SVLSETQY